Below, 20 T cell receptor beta chains from the same sample are listed, as sequenced in a study of blood T cell repertoires in COVID-19. The assay was immunoSEQ multiplex PCR, and TCRdb's table has in-frame clones only and misses some. The sample holds fewer than 55,000 clones; about 88% are singletons and the top ten take 2.5% to 3%. The sequenced sample was peripheral blood. The receptor source for this set is a man aged 45-65 years with acute or convalescent COVID-19.

The J gene is TRBJ2-3, the V gene TRBV7-6; a weak D match, TRBD2 (5 bases). CDR3 length: 16 amino acids. CDR1 and CDR2 from the germline V gene are SGHVS and FNYEAQ. V lost 1 base to trimming and J lost 0 bases, with 11 bases between them. The CDR3, as DNA: TGTGCCAGCAGCTTAGTAGCTAGCTCTAGCACAGATACGCAGTATTTT. Translating gives CASSLVASSSTDTQYF.

The sample holds one count of this clone. The gene calls are TRBV7-9 and TRBJ1-6; 8 bases line up with TRBD1. Germline assignment: CDR1 SEHNR and CDR2 FQNEAQ (reference sequence). This CDR3 is built from 15 residues. Trimming took 4 bases from V and 5 from J; bases not matched to a gene: 4. The CDR3 is CASSYQGADNSPLHF. As DNA, the CDR3 is TGTGCCAGCAGCTATCAGGGGGCGGATAATTCACCCCTCCACTTT.

The V and J genes are TRBV6-5 and TRBJ2-1; 9 bases fit TRBD2. The CDR3 is made up of 16 amino acids. J lost 6 bases, V lost 0 bases, and 6 bases had no gene match. Per germline, CDR1 MNHEY and CDR2 SVGAGI. The chain's CDR3 is CASSYSGGGASNEQFF. In nucleotides, the CDR3 is TGTGCCAGCAGTTACTCGGGCGGGGGGGCCTCCAATGAGCAGTTCTTC.

V gene TRBV5-1 combines with J gene TRBJ2-7; 9 nucleotides agree with TRBD2. The germline CDR1 and CDR2 sequences are SGHRS and YFSETQ. The CDR3 has 16 residues. The J segment lost 2 bases and the V segment lost 2 bases, leaving 8 bases of the junction unmatched. CDR3 residues: CASSLVLAGQPYEQYF. In nucleotides, the CDR3 is TGCGCCAGCAGCTTAGTCCTAGCGGGACAACCCTACGAGCAGTACTTC.

Here the CDR3 reads CASAGTTGANVLTF. The CDR3 DNA sequence: TGTGCCAGCGCTGGGACAACTGGGGCCAACGTCCTGACTTTC. The gene calls are TRBV6-5 and TRBJ2-6; D might be TRBD1 (6 bases). The CDR3 runs to 14 residues. V lost 8 bases and J lost 2, with 10 bases in between. Germline V gives CDR1 MNHEY, CDR2 SVGAGI.

The CDR3: CASSGQGNGELFF. The CDR3 bases are TGTGCCAGCAGCGGACAGGGGAACGGGGAGCTGTTTTTT. The chain links TRBV6-4 to TRBJ2-2; 9 bases match TRBD1. V was pared by 6 bases and J by 7 bases, with 3 bases of the junction left unmatched. The V gene's germline CDR1 is MRHNA and CDR2 SNTAGT. The CDR3 is made up of 13 amino acids.

The rearrangement joins TRBV19 to TRBJ1-5; D ambiguous. The germline V and J ends were trimmed by 6 bases and 4 bases, with 13 bases remaining between them. CDR3 length: 14 residues. The germline V gene has CDR1 LNHDA and CDR2 SQIVND (reference sequence). DNA for the CDR3: TGTGCCAGTAGGACAACACTTGGAAATCAGCCCCAGCATTTT. Amino acid sequence: CASRTTLGNQPQHF.

In DNA form, the CDR3 reads TGTGCCAGCAGTTTAAGCTTTACAGATACGCAGTATTTT. Translated: CASSLSFTDTQYF. The V call is TRBV12-3 or TRBV12-4, the J call TRBJ2-3; no definite D call. CDR3 length: 13 residues. Trimming shortened V by 2 bases and J by 3 bases, and 6 bases separated the two germline ends.

The rearrangement joins TRBV7-9 to TRBJ1-1; maybe TRBD1 (5 bases). V lost 4 bases and J lost 1, with 7 bases in between. In germline, CDR1 is SEHNR, CDR2 FQNEAQ (reference sequence). CDR3 length: 13 amino acids. CDR3 amino acids: CASSSQANTEAFF. In DNA, the CDR3 is TGTGCCAGCAGCTCACAGGCGAACACTGAAGCTTTCTTT.

V usage is TRBV27 and J usage is TRBJ2-3, with TRBD2 identical over 9 bases. CDR1 is MNHEY, CDR2 SMNVEV, per germline (reference sequence). The CDR3 contains 16 residues. V was clipped by 5 bases and J by 6 bases; unmatched bases: 12. The CDR3 DNA sequence: TGTGCCAGCAGTGTAACCGGGACTAGCTACTCGGATACGCAGTATTTT. It specifies CASSVTGTSYSDTQYF.

The rearrangement links TRBV24-1 to TRBJ2-1; TRBD2 matches 12 bases. This CDR3 is built from 17 residues. Germline V lookup: CDR1 KGHDR, CDR2 SFDVKD. J lost 2 bases, V lost 0 bases, and 1 base had no gene match. In DNA form, the CDR3 reads TGTGCCACCAGTGATTTGAGGACTAGCGGGACCTACAATGAGCAGTTCTTC. Residues: CATSDLRTSGTYNEQFF.

The V call is TRBV2, the J call TRBJ2-7, with 10 bases that match TRBD1. Germline values: CDR1 SNHLY, CDR2 FYNNEI. V gave up 6 bases and J gave up 0 bases; unmatched junction bases: 2. CDR3 length: 14 amino acids. Here the CDR3 reads CASRDRGASYEQYF. The CDR3 bases are TGTGCCAGCAGGGACAGGGGGGCCTCCTACGAGCAGTACTTC.

This chain links TRBV7-8 with TRBJ2-3, with D possibly matching TRBD2 (6 bases). V was pared by 5 bases and J by 3 bases, with 18 bases between. Per the germline V gene, CDR1 is SGHVS and CDR2 is FQNEAQ. The CDR3 has 16 amino acids. CDR3 bases: TGTGCCAGCAGCCCCCGAGGGACGGGGAGGACAGATACGCAGTATTTT. Translated: CASSPRGTGRTDTQYF.

The chain uses TRBV7-3 and TRBJ1-1, with 10 positions matching TRBD1. The CDR3 extends over 14 amino acids. CDR1 and CDR2 from the germline V gene are SGHTA and FQGTGA. With 3 bases clipped from V and 6 bases from J, the junction kept 4 bases outside the gene matches. CDR3 coding DNA: TGTGCCAGCAGCTTGACAGGGGGCAGGGCTGAAGCTTTCTTT. Translation gives CASSLTGGRAEAFF.

This clone was detected only a few times. The chain combines TRBV6-5 with TRBJ1-2; D is ambiguous. CDR1 MNHEY and CDR2 SVGAGI come from the germline V gene. This CDR3 spans 15 amino acids. Trimming pared 8 bases from V and 0 bases from J, leaving 16 bases between. CDR3 residues: CASRPGFGANYGYTF. CDR3 nucleotides: TGTGCCAGCCGCCCGGGATTTGGAGCTAACTATGGCTACACCTTC.

This clone was seen once. The chain uses TRBV7-9 and TRBJ1-1; 8 nucleotides line up with TRBD1. The CDR3 is made up of 13 amino acids. CDR1 and CDR2 from the germline V gene are SEHNR and FQNEAQ (reference sequence). V shed 1 base, J shed 11 bases, and the junction held 6 bases outside the gene matches. Here the CDR3 DNA reads TGTGCCAGCAGCTTAGTGGGGCAGGGGGCGGCTTTCTTT. Its translation: CASSLVGQGAAFF.

The V and J genes are TRBV6-5 and TRBJ1-2; TRBD1 might be the D (6 bases). CDR1 MNHEY and CDR2 SVGAGI come from the germline V gene. The germline V and J ends were trimmed by 4 bases and 4 bases, with 19 bases remaining between them. The CDR3 totals 16 residues. CDR3 sequence (DNA): TGTGCCAGCAGTTCGGGACGGGGGGGCGTCGTCTATGGCTACACCTTC. Protein sequence: CASSSGRGGVVYGYTF.

CDR3 bases: TGTGCCAGCAGTGAGCTAGCGGGAAAGTACGAGCAGTACTTC. Protein sequence: CASSELAGKYEQYF. The chain couples TRBV6-1 to TRBJ2-7; 9 bases align to TRBD2. The germline CDR1 and CDR2 sequences are MNHNS and SASEGT. The CDR3 consists of 14 residues. Unmatched junction bases numbered 4, after V lost 3 bases and J lost 4 bases.

This rearrangement joins TRBV7-9 to TRBJ2-7; a possible D gene is TRBD2 (5 bases). The germline V gene encodes CDR1 SEHNR and CDR2 FQNEAQ (reference sequence). V lost 5 bases and J lost 6, with 14 bases in between. The CDR3 runs to 13 residues. The CDR3 bases are TGTGCCAGCAGCCCCGGTCGAGGAGGCGAGCAGTACTTC. Protein: CASSPGRGGEQYF.

This clone has just a few counts. The chain couples TRBV19 to TRBJ2-7; perhaps TRBD1 as D (5 bases). The CDR3 length is 12 residues. Trimming pared 3 bases from V and 5 bases from J, leaving 8 bases between. Germline V gene lookup returns CDR1 LNHDA and CDR2 SQIVND (reference sequence). The CDR3 sequence: CASSIRRDEQYF. CDR3 DNA sequence: TGTGCCAGTAGTATCCGCAGGGACGAGCAGTACTTC.